This is a list of T cell receptor beta chains from one sample in a study of T-cell reconstitution after alpha-beta-depleted transplantation in children. Each CDR3 protein gets one entry after TCRdb re-called the PCR reads with MiXCR. The sample lists some 350,000 distinct CDR3 sequences, 15% to 20% occurring once. This specimen consisted of PBMCs, mostly from graft donor cells, obtained 360 days after TCRalphabeta/CD19-depleted stem cell transplant. The receptor set was obtained from a male patient aged 2-9 years who had a stem cell transplant for acute lymphoblastic leukemia, so the T cells may come from the graft donor. The CDR3 runs from the conserved cysteine through the conserved F or W. D genes are given only for firm matches. Size is stated for part of the rows, as once, few or many counts, or as a class when the clone is expanded.

j_call	d_call	v_call	clone_size	cdr3_nt	cdr3_aa
TRBJ2-5	-	TRBV10-2	-	TGCGCCAGCAGTGTTCGGGGGCGAGAGACCCAGTACTTC	CASSVRGRETQYF
TRBJ2-7	TRBD1	TRBV7-8	few	TGTGCCAGCAGTCAGACAGGGATGGTGTGGTACTTC	CASSQTGMVWYF
TRBJ2-1	TRBD2	TRBV4-1	-	TGCGCCAGCAGCCAAGAGTCGGCAGGGGTGCTAGCGGGAGGCAATGAGCAGTTCTTC	CASSQESAGVLAGGNEQFF
TRBJ1-2	-	TRBV29-1	few	TGCAGCGTTGTATCCGCGACAGGCTATGGCTACACCTTC	CSVVSATGYGYTF
TRBJ2-2	-	TRBV20-1	-	TGCAGTGCTAGAGCCGCAGGAGGAGAGAACACCGGGGAGCTGTTTTTT	CSARAAGGENTGELFF
TRBJ1-1	-	TRBV12-3/TRBV12-4	few	TGTGCCAGCAGTTTTAGGAGGTGGGGGGTGTCGGCTGAAGCTTTCTTT	CASSFRRWGVSAEAFF
TRBJ2-1	TRBD2	TRBV15	few	TGTGCCACCAGCAGAGCCCTAGGGCGGGAGGGCCCTAATGAGCAGTTCTTC	CATSRALGREGPNEQFF
TRBJ2-1	TRBD2	TRBV28	-	TGTGCCAGCAGAATTAGAGGGAGGGTGTTCTTC	CASRIRGRVFF
TRBJ2-2	-	TRBV30	-	TGTGCCTGGGCGGGACAGACCACCGGGGAGCTGTTTTTT	CAWAGQTTGELFF
TRBJ1-2	-	TRBV29-1	-	TGCAGCGTTGCGGGCAGGCCTAACTATGGCTACACCTTC	CSVAGRPNYGYTF
TRBJ2-1	TRBD1	TRBV2	few	TGTGCCAGCAGTGGGGACAGCTACAATGAGCAGTTCTTC	CASSGDSYNEQFF
TRBJ2-3	TRBD2	TRBV9	few	TGTGCCAGCAGCGTAGAGGGAGCGGGAGGGCCCGTGGACACGCAGTATTTT	CASSVEGAGGPVDTQYF
TRBJ2-5	TRBD2	TRBV12-3/TRBV12-4	many	TGTGCCAGCAGTCTAGCGGGAGCGGAGACCCAGTACTTC	CASSLAGAETQYF
TRBJ2-1	TRBD2	TRBV9	-	TGTGCCAGCAGCGTAGGGGGTAGCGGGCGTGAGCAGTTCTTC	CASSVGGSGREQFF
TRBJ2-7	-	TRBV12-3/TRBV12-4	-	TGTGCCAGCAGCAACCTTCTGGAGGGACGCTCCTACGAGCAGTACTTC	CASSNLLEGRSYEQYF
TRBJ2-2	-	TRBV18	many	TGTGCCAGCTCACCAAAGAACACCGGGGAGCTGTTTTTT	CASSPKNTGELFF
TRBJ2-1	TRBD2	TRBV27	few	TGTGCCAGCAGTCCCCTTAGGGCCGGATCGGCGGGAGGGCGTTACAATGAGCAGTTCTTC	CASSPLRAGSAGGRYNEQFF
TRBJ2-7	TRBD2	TRBV4-3	-	TGCGCCAGCAGCCCCGCCCACGGGACTAGCGGGACCTCCTACGAGCAGTACTTC	CASSPAHGTSGTSYEQYF
TRBJ2-1	TRBD1	TRBV12-3/TRBV12-4	-	TGTGCCAGCAGTTCGAGGACAGGACAAGGCAATGAGCAGTTCTTC	CASSSRTGQGNEQFF
TRBJ2-5	-	TRBV30	-	TGTGCCTGGAGTGTAGGGGGACTAGAGACCCAGTACTTC	CAWSVGGLETQYF
TRBJ1-4	-	TRBV20-1	few	TGCAGTGCTAGAGGGGACAATACGGGAAAACTGTTTTTT	CSARGDNTGKLFF
TRBJ2-5	-	TRBV29-1	-	TGCAGCGTTGATCGGGGAGGGGGAGAGACCCAGTACTTC	CSVDRGGGETQYF
TRBJ2-1	TRBD2	TRBV7-8	-	TGTGCCAGCAGCTTCAAGGGACTAGCGGGAGTGGATGAGCAGTTCTTC	CASSFKGLAGVDEQFF
TRBJ2-5	TRBD1	TRBV28	few	TGTGCCAGCTCCCTAGGGACAGGGAACCAAGAGACCCAGTACTTC	CASSLGTGNQETQYF
TRBJ2-6	TRBD1	TRBV6-5	once	TGTGCCAGCAGTTACGGGACAGGTTTCTCTGGGGCCAACGTCCTGACTTTC	CASSYGTGFSGANVLTF
TRBJ2-1	-	TRBV4-3	few	TGCGCCAGCAGCCACCGGGCGGGCGATGAGCAGTTCTTC	CASSHRAGDEQFF
TRBJ1-2	-	TRBV28	few	TGTGCCAGCAGTTTTCCCTTGGGCAGCTCCGCCTTTTCTTATGGCTACACCTTC	CASSFPLGSSAFSYGYTF
TRBJ2-7	TRBD2	TRBV4-1	few	TGCGCCAGCAGCCAAGGACCGGGACTAGCGGGAAGGCTGAGGGAGCAGTACTTC	CASSQGPGLAGRLREQYF
TRBJ2-7	TRBD1	TRBV6-1	-	TGTGCCAGCAGTCCCCAGGGGGCCGCCTACGAGCAGTACTTC	CASSPQGAAYEQYF
TRBJ2-7	TRBD1	TRBV12-3/TRBV12-4	-	TGTGCCAGCAGTTTAGTAGCCCTACAGGGGGACTACGAGCAGTACTTC	CASSLVALQGDYEQYF
TRBJ2-3	-	TRBV27	many	TGTGCCAGCAGTTTGGGCCTAGCGAGCACAGATACGCAGTATTTT	CASSLGLASTDTQYF
TRBJ2-7	-	TRBV7-9	-	TGTGCCAGCAGCTCTGTTGGACGAAAAAACGAGCAGTACTTC	CASSSVGRKNEQYF
TRBJ2-7	-	TRBV4-1	few	TGCGCCAGCAGCCAAGGGCGGAACTACGAGCAGTACTTC	CASSQGRNYEQYF
TRBJ2-1	TRBD2	TRBV7-3	-	TGTGCCAGCAGCCTACTCCCCGGGACTAGTCTCGTCAATGAGCAGTTCTTC	CASSLLPGTSLVNEQFF
TRBJ2-7	-	TRBV10-3	-	TGTGCCATCAGTGATTCCGGGGTCGGCTATTACGAGCAGTACTTC	CAISDSGVGYYEQYF
TRBJ1-6	-	TRBV6-5	many	TGTGCCAGCAGCTCCCTACGCGGGGATTCACCCCTCCACTTT	CASSSLRGDSPLHF
TRBJ1-2	TRBD1	TRBV28	few	TGTGCCAGCAGTTCGTATCAGACAGGGGGATCTAACTATGGCTACACCTTC	CASSSYQTGGSNYGYTF
TRBJ2-2	-	TRBV10-3	few	TGTGCCATCAGCTTGGACAGCGACGGGGAGCTGTTTTTT	CAISLDSDGELFF
TRBJ2-1	TRBD1	TRBV12-3/TRBV12-4	few	TGTGCCAGCAGTTTCGGGACAGGGCAGTTCTTC	CASSFGTGQFF
TRBJ2-7	TRBD1	TRBV5-1	many	TGCGCCAGCAGCGTCGGGACAGGGGGCTACGAGCAGTACTTC	CASSVGTGGYEQYF